This is a list of T cell receptor beta chains from one sample in a study of blood T cell repertoires in COVID-19. Using immunoSEQ multiplex PCR, the repertoire was profiled, and TCRdb retains in-frame clones only, with some absent. The sample shows around 100,000 clones, 80% of them seen only once. Sequenced: peripheral blood. These receptors originate from a woman aged 70-85 years with acute or convalescent COVID-19. CDR3s include the opening cysteine and the closing phenylalanine or tryptophan. The D gene is left open where the match is weak. Not all rows give a size; the values are once, few, many and, for expanded clones, a class.

V	size	D	J	CDR3	DNA
TRBV2	.	TRBD1	TRBJ1-2	CASSGTGRYGYTF	TGTGCCAGCAGTGGGACAGGGAGGTATGGCTACACCTTC
TRBV19	.	TRBD1	TRBJ1-5	CASSPSPGGGQGIRTQPQHF	TGTGCCAGTAGTCCTTCCCCGGGGGGGGGACAGGGGATCCGAACTCAGCCCCAGCATTTT
TRBV5-1	.	TRBD1	TRBJ1-2	CASSPSGGPLRGYTF	TGCGCCAGCAGCCCCTCAGGGGGCCCCTTAAGGGGCTACACCTTC
TRBV19	.	.	TRBJ2-5	CASTRRGETQYF	TGTGCCAGTACCCGACGGGGAGAGACCCAGTACTTC
TRBV6-5	few	.	TRBJ1-1	CASNPGVQFTEAFF	TGTGCCAGCAACCCGGGTGTCCAGTTCACTGAAGCTTTCTTT
TRBV6-5	.	.	TRBJ1-5	CASSYSKGGAGQPQHF	TGTGCCAGCAGTTACTCGAAAGGGGGGGCGGGTCAGCCCCAGCATTTT
TRBV30	.	.	TRBJ2-7	CAWSGVSVDEQYF	TGTGCCTGGAGTGGAGTAAGTGTAGACGAGCAGTACTTC
TRBV7-2	.	TRBD2	TRBJ2-1	CASSLGGGPYNEQFF	TGTGCCAGCAGCTTAGGCGGGGGGCCCTACAATGAGCAGTTCTTC
TRBV19	.	.	TRBJ2-3	CASSIGDFWETDTQYF	TGTGCCAGTAGTATAGGGGACTTTTGGGAGACAGATACGCAGTATTTT
TRBV7-2	once	.	TRBJ1-4	CASSLNGRWAEVNEKLFF	TGTGCCAGCTCACTTAATGGCCGCTGGGCAGAAGTTAATGAAAAACTGTTTTTT
TRBV9	.	TRBD2	TRBJ2-3	CASSPLAGKGDTQYF	TGTGCCAGCAGCCCGCTAGCGGGAAAGGGGGATACGCAGTATTTT
TRBV19	.	.	TRBJ1-2	CASRIPRENYGYTF	TGTGCCAGTAGGATCCCCCGGGAGAACTATGGCTACACCTTC
TRBV19	.	.	TRBJ1-4	CASSIDQALNEKLFF	TGTGCCAGTAGTATAGATCAGGCACTTAATGAAAAACTGTTTTTT
TRBV10-3	.	.	TRBJ2-3	CAISDPGRIPDTQYF	TGTGCCATCAGTGACCCAGGGCGGATCCCGGATACGCAGTATTTT
TRBV5-1	.	.	TRBJ2-1	CASSLGQVPRSYNEQFF	TGCGCCAGCAGCTTGGGACAGGTCCCTCGCTCCTACAATGAGCAGTTCTTC
TRBV4-1	once	TRBD1	TRBJ2-1	CASSQKQGSTYNEQFF	TGCGCCAGCAGCCAGAAACAGGGGTCTACCTACAATGAGCAGTTCTTC
TRBV9	.	TRBD1	TRBJ1-4	CASSPRTGVEKLFF	TGTGCCAGCAGCCCACGGACAGGGGTTGAAAAACTGTTTTTT
TRBV5-4	.	.	TRBJ2-1	CASSRSQTRTGDEQFF	TGTGCCAGCAGCCGTAGTCAGACTCGGACCGGGGATGAGCAGTTCTTC
TRBV5-8	.	.	TRBJ1-5	CASSIPGNQPQHF	TGTGCCAGCAGCATCCCGGGGAATCAGCCCCAGCATTTT
TRBV5-1	.	.	TRBJ1-1	CASSLVWGLNTEAFF	TGCGCCAGCAGCTTGGTGTGGGGCTTGAACACTGAAGCTTTCTTT
TRBV6-5	.	.	TRBJ1-1	CASSFGGGEAFF	TGTGCCAGCAGTTTCGGAGGAGGTGAAGCTTTCTTT
TRBV7-2	.	TRBD1	TRBJ1-5	CASSTTGFGDQPQHF	TGTGCCAGCAGCACGACAGGGTTTGGGGATCAGCCCCAGCATTTT
TRBV9	.	.	TRBJ2-2	CASSVDRRNTGELFF	TGTGCCAGCAGCGTAGACAGACGGAACACCGGGGAGCTGTTTTTT
TRBV5-6	.	TRBD1	TRBJ1-2	CASSYGQGSGYTF	TGTGCCAGCAGTTACGGACAGGGATCCGGCTACACCTTC
TRBV30	.	TRBD2	TRBJ2-7	CAWSTGTNSYEQYF	TGTGCCTGGAGTACCGGGACTAACTCCTACGAGCAGTACTTC
TRBV27	.	.	TRBJ1-4	CASSLSRTTHEKLFF	TGTGCCAGCAGCTTGAGCCGCACGACTCATGAAAAACTGTTTTTT
TRBV27	once	.	TRBJ1-1	CASSFSGIRVNTEAFF	TGTGCCAGCAGTTTTTCGGGGATTCGGGTTAACACTGAAGCTTTCTTT
TRBV6-5	.	.	TRBJ1-1	CASRTPQDVRPEAFF	TGTGCCAGCAGGACACCCCAGGATGTTCGGCCTGAAGCTTTCTTT
TRBV9	.	TRBD2	TRBJ2-3	CASTLGTSYSDTQYF	TGTGCCAGCACCCTAGGGACTAGCTACTCAGATACGCAGTATTTT